One sample yielded the 9 T cell receptor beta chains listed below, sequenced in a study of T cell repertoires in cytomegalovirus infection. Antigens for these TCRs are unknown. Using its own MiXCR run on the reads, TCRdb lists one record per CDR3 protein. The sample includes about 830,000 distinct CDR3 sequences, approximately 30% of them seen just once. The sample here was cultured CD8+ T cells from PBMCs, taken from culture after CMV antigen stimulation. The origin of the receptors is a human donor in good health (CMV status not recorded). Some clones in this sample may be carry-over from other donors' samples.

This clonotype has ten or more counts. The rearrangement links TRBV27 to TRBJ2-5, with D maybe TRBD1 (5 bases). The length of the CDR3 is 15 residues. The germline CDR1 and CDR2 sequences are MNHEY and SMNVEV (reference sequence). Trimming removed 3 bases at V and 2 bases at J, with 13 bases between. CDR3 coding DNA: TGTGCCAGCAGTTTTGGTGGGGCGTCGCAAGAGACCCAGTACTTC. Its protein is CASSFGGASQETQYF.

This clonotype was counted a few times. V usage is TRBV9 and J usage is TRBJ2-3; D may be TRBD1 (6 bases). Germline loops: CDR1 SGDLS, CDR2 YYNGEE. Trimming cost V 3 bases and J 1 base, with 12 bases left between them. This CDR3 has 15 amino acids. The DNA for the CDR3 is TGTGCCAGCAGCGAACAGGGTAGGGGCACAGATACGCAGTATTTT. This codes for CASSEQGRGTDTQYF.

The chain couples TRBV9 to TRBJ2-1; unclear D gene. The germline V and J ends were trimmed by 4 bases and 0 bases, with 8 bases remaining between them. CDR1 and CDR2 (germline): SGDLS, YYNGEE. The CDR3 runs 14 residues. This chain's CDR3 is CASSLYTSYNEQFF. The CDR3 DNA is TGTGCCAGCAGCCTATATACCTCCTACAATGAGCAGTTCTTC.

This clonotype was counted at least ten times. V usage is TRBV7-6 and J usage is TRBJ2-7, with 7 bases lining up with TRBD1. This CDR3 region has 14 residues. CDR1 and CDR2 (germline): SGHVS, FNYEAQ. Trimming cost V 1 base and J 5 bases; bases outside gene matches: 5. CDR3 in amino acids: CASSLGTGQDEQYF. CDR3 in DNA: TGTGCCAGCAGCTTAGGGACAGGCCAGGACGAGCAGTACTTC.

This clonotype showed up many times. The chain employs TRBV7-3 and TRBJ1-6; D is uncertain. V was shortened by 2 bases and J by 6 bases, with 8 bases between the two germline ends. The CDR3 totals 14 residues. Germline-derived CDR1 and CDR2 are SGHTA and FQGTGA. The CDR3 DNA reads TGTGCCAGCAGCTTATTGGGAGGTAATTCACCCCTCCACTTT. As protein: CASSLLGGNSPLHF.

This clonotype has ten or more counts. The chain couples TRBV7-9 to TRBJ1-2, with D unresolved. Germline CDR1 SEHNR, CDR2 FQNEAQ (reference sequence). CDR3 length: 15 amino acids. Deletions cut 4 bases from V and 8 bases from J, with 20 bases between. The CDR3 sequence: CASSSVRDDGRGYTF. The DNA for the CDR3 is TGTGCCAGCAGCTCCGTCCGAGACGACGGGCGAGGCTACACCTTC.

The chain recombines TRBV12-3 or TRBV12-4 with TRBJ1-1, with a weak D call TRBD1 (6 bases). The V gene lost 7 bases and the J gene lost 2 bases, with 11 bases spanning the gap. The length of the CDR3 is 13 residues. Here the CDR3 reads CASNNRENTEAFF. CDR3 DNA: TGTGCCAGCAACAACAGGGAAAACACTGAAGCTTTCTTT.

This clonotype is a singleton in its sample. This chain joins TRBV5-5 and TRBJ2-5, with 12 bases fitting TRBD1. V lost 4 bases to trimming and J lost 5 bases; unmatched junction nucleotides: 9. The CDR3 length is 16 residues. CDR1 and CDR2 (germline): SGHKS, YYEKEE (reference sequence). Written as DNA, the CDR3 is TGTGCCAGCAGCCCCTTGGGACAGGGGGCGAGGGAGACCCAGTACTTC. This encodes CASSPLGQGARETQYF.

V usage is TRBV2 and J usage is TRBJ2-7; 9 nucleotides agree with TRBD1. CDR3 length: 15 residues. V was pared by 2 bases and J by 3 bases, with 5 bases of the junction left unmatched. The germline V gene has CDR1 SNHLY and CDR2 FYNNEI. This chain's CDR3 is CASSERDREDYEQYV. The CDR3 DNA follows: TGTGCCAGCAGTGAACGGGACAGGGAGGACTACGAGCAGTACGTC.